This is a list of T cell receptor beta chains from one sample in a study of regulatory T cells in long-lasting Graves disease. In TCRdb, the multiplex PCR reads were re-called with MiXCR into one record per CDR3 protein. Here the sample spans approximately 400,000 distinct CDR3 sequences, roughly a sixth being singletons. The source was peripheral blood mononuclear cells (PBMCs), collected at new diagnosis, from a patient treated with antithyroid drugs. Receptor source: a female donor with Graves disease. Each CDR3 is given with its conserved first and last residue. The order of the fields is J gene, V gene, D gene, clone size, CDR3 protein, CDR3 DNA. The D gene is left open where the match is weak. Clone size is given for some rows only: seen once, a few or many times, or a class if the clone is expanded.

J: TRBJ2-7; V: TRBV12-3/TRBV12-4; D: TRBD2; size: .; CDR3: CASSPPGTSGNYEQYF; DNA: TGTGCCAGCAGCCCTCCCGGGACTAGCGGGAACTACGAGCAGTACTTC
J: TRBJ1-1; V: TRBV4-1; D: .; size: many; CDR3: CASSQLVRAAEAFF; DNA: TGCGCCAGCAGCCAATTAGTGAGGGCGGCTGAAGCTTTCTTT
J: TRBJ1-5; V: TRBV28; D: TRBD1; size: .; CDR3: CASSIGTGLQPQHF; DNA: TGTGCCAGCAGTATCGGGACAGGGTTACAGCCCCAGCATTTT
J: TRBJ2-1; V: TRBV7-9; D: TRBD2; size: .; CDR3: CASSSSSGSSYNEQFF; DNA: TGTGCCAGCAGTTCCTCTAGCGGGAGTTCCTACAATGAGCAGTTCTTC
J: TRBJ1-2; V: TRBV15; D: .; size: many; CDR3: CATSRERGAFYGYTF; DNA: TGTGCCACCAGCAGAGAAAGGGGCGCATTCTATGGCTACACCTTC
J: TRBJ2-1; V: TRBV29-1; D: TRBD2; size: few; CDR3: CSVEEGLAETYNEQFF; DNA: TGCAGCGTTGAAGAGGGACTAGCGGAAACCTACAATGAGCAGTTCTTC
J: TRBJ1-5; V: TRBV12-3/TRBV12-4; D: .; size: many; CDR3: CASSSLEKAQHF; DNA: TGTGCCAGCAGTTCCCTCGAAAAGGCCCAGCATTTT
J: TRBJ2-2; V: TRBV5-1; D: .; size: many; CDR3: CASSLVYDGELFF; DNA: TGCGCCAGCAGCTTGGTGTATGACGGGGAGCTGTTTTTT
J: TRBJ1-2; V: TRBV6-5; D: .; size: .; CDR3: CASSYSPGGDYGYTF; DNA: TGTGCCAGCAGTTACTCGCCGGGGGGGGACTATGGCTACACCTTC
J: TRBJ2-5; V: TRBV6-2/TRBV6-3; D: .; size: many; CDR3: CASSYATSPRGETQYF; DNA: TGTGCCAGCAGTTACGCTACCTCGCCCAGGGGTGAGACCCAGTACTTC
J: TRBJ2-2; V: TRBV20-1; D: TRBD2; size: many; CDR3: CSASYAGGPIGELFF; DNA: TGCAGTGCTAGCTATGCGGGAGGGCCAATCGGGGAGCTGTTTTTT